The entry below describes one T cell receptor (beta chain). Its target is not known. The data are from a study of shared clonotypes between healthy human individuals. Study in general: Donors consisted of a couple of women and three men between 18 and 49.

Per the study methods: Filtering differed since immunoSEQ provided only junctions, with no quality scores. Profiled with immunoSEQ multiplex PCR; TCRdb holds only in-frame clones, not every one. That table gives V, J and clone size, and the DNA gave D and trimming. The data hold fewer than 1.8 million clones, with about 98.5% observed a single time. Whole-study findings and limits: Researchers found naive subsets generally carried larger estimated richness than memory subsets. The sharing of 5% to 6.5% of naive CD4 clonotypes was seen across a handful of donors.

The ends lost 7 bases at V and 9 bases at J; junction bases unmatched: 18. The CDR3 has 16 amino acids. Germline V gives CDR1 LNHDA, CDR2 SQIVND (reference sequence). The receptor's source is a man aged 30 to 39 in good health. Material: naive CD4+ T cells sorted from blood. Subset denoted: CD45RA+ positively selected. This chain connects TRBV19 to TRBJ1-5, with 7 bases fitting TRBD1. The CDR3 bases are TGTGCCAGTACCCCCGACCAAACAGGGGACGATCCGCCCCAGCATTTT. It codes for CASTPDQTGDDPPQHF.